A single sample is the source of the 16 T cell receptor beta chains below, sequenced in a study of cytomegalovirus exposure and HLA in healthy donors. The PCR made use of 60 Vbeta and 13 Jbeta primers. Sequenced by immunoSEQ multiplex PCR; TCRdb stores in-frame clones only, minus some. The sample contains 200,000 to 300,000 clones, over 70% of which appear only once. Sample: PBMCs. These receptors were taken from a woman in her sixties in good health and CMV-seropositive.

The chain carries TRBV4-1 and TRBJ2-1, with 11 bases identical to TRBD2. This CDR3 is 15 amino acids long. J gave up 2 bases and V 11 bases, and 8 bases lay outside the gene matches. Germline-derived CDR1 and CDR2 are MGHRA and YSYEKL. The CDR3 sequence: CAGTLLAGAYNEQFF. The DNA of the CDR3 is TGCGCCGGCACCCTACTAGCGGGAGCCTACAATGAGCAGTTCTTC.

This clone was seen more than once but under ten times. The V call is TRBV7-9, the J call TRBJ2-1, with 8 bases lining up with TRBD2. CDR1 SEHNR and CDR2 FQNEAQ come from the germline V gene (reference sequence). Trimming at V came to 3 bases and at J to 13 bases, leaving 5 bases not matched to a gene. There are 12 residues in the CDR3. The CDR3 sequence is CASSFFSGTQFF. For the CDR3, the DNA is TGTGCCAGCAGCTTTTTTAGCGGGACCCAGTTCTTC.

The chain is built from TRBV14 and TRBJ2-5, with D perhaps TRBD1 (6 bases). CDR1 SGHDN and CDR2 FVKESK come from the germline V gene. Trimming removed 2 bases at V and 0 bases at J, with 7 bases between. This CDR3 has 14 residues. The DNA for the CDR3 is TGTGCCAGCAGCCAAACAGGGTACCAAGAGACCCAGTACTTC. Amino acid sequence: CASSQTGYQETQYF.

This clone was detected only a few times. V and J are TRBV6-5 and TRBJ1-1; TRBD1 matches 10 bases. Per the germline V gene, CDR1 is MNHEY and CDR2 is SVGAGI. The CDR3 contains 16 residues. V was pared by 2 bases and J by 6 bases, with 9 bases of the junction left unmatched. This CDR3 is CASSYNTWDRGAEAFF. The CDR3 DNA is TGTGCCAGCAGTTACAATACTTGGGACAGGGGTGCTGAAGCTTTCTTT.

Only a few counts were recorded for this clone. The CDR3 bases are TGCGCCACCAGAGCAGGGGGACAGGGATTTGTAGCTTTCTTT. This sequence encodes CATRAGGQGFVAFF. This chain joins TRBV5-1 and TRBJ1-1; 9 bases agree with TRBD1. Per the germline V gene, CDR1 is SGHRS and CDR2 is YFSETQ. There are 14 residues in the CDR3. V dropped 9 bases and J dropped 10; count of bases not matched to a gene: 16.

Points on this clone: Other nucleotide sequences from this sample produce the same CDR3. V is TRBV10-3 and J is TRBJ2-7, with a possible D match to TRBD1 (6 bases). The CDR3 covers 14 residues. Trimming left V 4 bases short and J 2 bases short, with 12 bases between. The germline V gene has CDR1 ENHRY and CDR2 SYGVKD. This CDR3 is CAISAGTGPYEQYF. The CDR3 coding sequence is TGTGCCATCAGTGCCGGAACAGGGCCCTACGAGCAGTACTTC.

This chain joins TRBV7-2 and TRBJ1-2, with TRBD1 identical over 7 bases. V gave up 2 bases and J gave up 6 bases; unmatched junction bases: 15. CDR3 length equals 17 residues. Germline V CDR1 and CDR2: SGHTA, FQGNSA. In nucleotides, the CDR3 is TGTGCCAGCAGCTTAAGGATTGGCCAAGGACAGGCTCATGGCTACACCTTC. It specifies CASSLRIGQGQAHGYTF.

Concerning this clone itself: Other DNA sequences in this specimen translate into the identical CDR3. The genes are TRBV18 and TRBJ1-3; D is unresolved. Germline V lookup: CDR1 KGHSH, CDR2 LQKENI. The CDR3 has 17 amino acids. V dropped 3 bases and J dropped 1 base, with 16 bases sitting between them. This CDR3 reads CASSPRMRSTSGNTIYF. For the CDR3, the DNA is TGTGCCAGCTCACCTCGAATGAGGTCGACGTCTGGAAACACCATATATTTT.

The chain links TRBV19 to TRBJ2-7; 11 bases align to TRBD2. The CDR3 is 14 residues long. The germline gives CDR1 LNHDA, CDR2 SQIVND (reference sequence). Unmatched junction bases numbered 8, after V lost 7 bases and J lost 6 bases. CDR3: CASNSGRAMGEQYF. CDR3 in DNA: TGTGCCAGTAATAGCGGGAGGGCCATGGGCGAGCAGTACTTC.

V gene TRBV15 combines with J gene TRBJ2-5; 11 bases map to TRBD2. The DNA end is a closer match to TRBJ2-7, so the J assignment may be wrong. Germline V gene data show CDR1 as LNHNV and CDR2 as YYDKDF (reference sequence). CDR3 length: 16 amino acids. Here the CDR3 reads CATSRHSGRDKYEQYF. CDR3 bases: TGTGCCACCAGCAGACATAGCGGGAGGGATAAGTACGAGCAGTACTTC.

The rearrangement uses TRBV27 and TRBJ1-1; D perhaps matches TRBD1 (6 bases). Germline CDR1 is MNHEY and CDR2 is SMNVEV (reference sequence). The CDR3 spans 17 residues. V lost 5 bases, J lost 0 bases, and 19 bases lay in between. The CDR3 spells CASSDPVGAGVNTEAFF. CDR3 bases: TGTGCCAGCAGTGATCCAGTGGGGGCAGGGGTGAACACTGAAGCTTTCTTT.

The chain employs TRBV7-8 and TRBJ2-1; 9 bases agree with TRBD2. V shed 1 base, J shed 2 bases, and the junction held 3 bases outside the gene matches. CDR3 size: 16 residues. Germline CDR1 is SGHVS and CDR2 is FQNEAQ. CDR3 in amino acids: CASSLEAGGTYNEQFF. The CDR3 nucleotides read TGTGCCAGCAGCTTAGAGGCGGGAGGGACCTACAATGAGCAGTTCTTC.

This clone was observed a single time. The chain uses TRBV7-9 and TRBJ2-5; 8 positions match TRBD2. The closer fit of TRBJ2-7 to the DNA end suggests the J call may be wrong. The CDR3 contains 14 residues. The germline gives CDR1 SEHNR, CDR2 FQNEAQ (reference sequence). CDR3: CASSLEGGRYEQYF. CDR3 sequence (DNA): TGTGCCAGCAGCTTGGAGGGCGGGAGGTACGAGCAGTACTTC.

The chain joins TRBV7-2 to TRBJ2-7; 7 nucleotides line up with TRBD2. V shed 3 bases, J shed 4 bases, and the junction held 12 bases outside the gene matches. Germline V gene lookup returns CDR1 SGHTA and CDR2 FQGNSA. This CDR3 is 16 amino acids long. CDR3 bases: TGTGCCAGCAGCTTTCCAGCTAGCGGAGCCAATTACGAGCAGTACTTC. It specifies CASSFPASGANYEQYF. Variable domain in full (rest from reference TRBV7-2 and TRBJ2-7): GAGVSQSPSNKVTEKGKDVELRCDPISGHTALYWYRQSLGQGLEFLIYFQGNSAPDKSGLPSDRFSAERTGGSVSTLTIQRTQQEDSAVYLCASSFPASGANYEQYFGPGTRLTVT.

V and J are TRBV6-1 and TRBJ2-3; D gene ambiguous. Germline-derived CDR1 and CDR2 are MNHNS and SASEGT. The CDR3 covers 11 residues. Trimming took 2 bases from V and 7 from J, leaving 4 bases between them. CDR3 residues: CASSEQYTQYF. The CDR3 coding sequence is TGTGCCAGCAGTGAACAATATACGCAGTATTTT.

This clone came up a few times. In nucleotides, the CDR3 is TGTGCCAGCAGCCCGATGGGACAGGGGGCAATCGAGCAGTTCTTC. Protein product: CASSPMGQGAIEQFF. This chain links TRBV13 with TRBJ2-1; 12 bases match TRBD1. V shed 5 bases, J shed 10 bases, and the junction held 9 bases outside the gene matches. Germline CDR1 reads PRHDT; CDR2 reads FYEKMQ (reference sequence). This CDR3 region has 15 residues.